A single sample gave rise to the 23 T cell receptor beta chains below, sequenced in a study of identifying expanded T cells in peripheral blood. Profiling relied on immunoSEQ multiplex PCR, and the TCRdb table lists in-frame clones only, not all of them. The sample has 110,000 or so clones, 88% seen once. Source material: blood. These TCRs come from a person aged 18 to 75 in good health.

This chain links TRBV19 with TRBJ1-4, with 7 bases that match TRBD1. The ends lost 2 bases at V and 0 bases at J; junction bases unmatched: 3. This CDR3 is 16 amino acids long. Looked up from germline, CDR1 is LNHDA and CDR2 is SQIVND (reference sequence). CDR3 nucleotides: TGTGCCAGTAGTATAACGCAGGGGGCAACTAATGAAAAACTGTTTTTT. This codes for CASSITQGATNEKLFF.

The genes are TRBV19 and TRBJ2-3, with D perhaps matching TRBD2 (6 bases). Trimming shortened V by 6 bases and J by 5 bases, and 9 bases separated the two germline ends. Looked up from germline, CDR1 is LNHDA and CDR2 is SQIVND (reference sequence). CDR3 length equals 12 residues. CDR3 DNA: TGTGCCAGTAGCGGGGGTGGAGATACGCAGTATTTT. It specifies CASSGGGDTQYF.

V gene TRBV4-1 combines with J gene TRBJ2-7; D unresolved. The CDR3 contains 13 residues. V gave up 0 bases and J gave up 0 bases, with 3 bases separating them. CDR1 is MGHRA and CDR2 is YSYEKL in the germline V gene. The CDR3 DNA follows: TGCGCCAGCAGCCAAGACAGCTCCTACGAGCAGTACTTC. Amino acid sequence: CASSQDSSYEQYF.

The chain is built from TRBV7-2 and TRBJ2-1; TRBD1 matches 7 bases. The CDR3 totals 15 residues. Losses at the gene ends were 0 bases for V and 6 bases for J; bases not matched to a gene: 5. The germline CDR1 and CDR2 sequences are SGHTA and FQGNSA. In DNA form, the CDR3 reads TGTGCCAGCAGCTTAGCGCTTCGGGACAGCAATGAGCAGTTCTTC. Protein: CASSLALRDSNEQFF. The whole variable domain, remainder taken from reference TRBV7-2 and TRBJ2-1, is GAGVSQSPSNKVTEKGKDVELRCDPISGHTALYWYRQSLGQGLEFLIYFQGNSAPDKSGLPSDRFSAERTGGSVSTLTIQRTQQEDSAVYLCASSLALRDSNEQFFGPGTRLTVL.

The chain employs TRBV5-1 and TRBJ2-3; D is uncertain. This CDR3 region has 13 residues. Germline V gene lookup returns CDR1 SGHRS and CDR2 YFSETQ. Trimming removed 2 bases at V and 13 bases at J, with 17 bases between. CDR3 amino acids: CASSFNDRPSEYF. The CDR3 DNA reads as TGCGCCAGCAGCTTCAATGACCGTCCATCGGAGTATTTT.

This chain joins TRBV5-1 and TRBJ1-4; D uncertain. This CDR3 comprises 13 residues. The germline V gene encodes CDR1 SGHRS and CDR2 YFSETQ. V was shortened by 0 bases and J by 6 bases, with 6 bases between the two germline ends. The CDR3 sequence: CASSLVGDEKLFF. CDR3 DNA: TGCGCCAGCAGCTTGGTAGGAGATGAAAAACTGTTTTTT.

The chain has TRBV5-8 and TRBJ2-7, with 8 bases aligning to TRBD1. V lost 2 bases and J lost 5; bases outside the gene matches: 3. From germline, CDR1 is SGHTS and CDR2 YDEGEE. The CDR3 covers 13 residues. The CDR3 region is CASSFGQGDEQYF. CDR3 coding DNA: TGTGCCAGCAGCTTCGGACAGGGCGACGAGCAGTACTTC.

The chain carries TRBV5-5 and TRBJ2-5; possibly TRBD2 for D (5 bases). Trimming took off 3 bases at V and 6 bases at J, with 12 bases between the two ends. Germline CDR1 and CDR2: SGHKS and YYEKEE (reference sequence). This CDR3 spans 13 amino acids. The CDR3 sequence is CASSSGLDQTQYF. CDR3 DNA sequence: TGTGCCAGCAGCTCTGGACTCGACCAGACCCAGTACTTC.

This clone appeared a single time. The chain carries TRBV2 and TRBJ1-2; 8 positions agree with TRBD1. Germline loops: CDR1 SNHLY, CDR2 FYNNEI. V lost 2 bases, J lost 8 bases, and 7 bases stayed unmatched. The CDR3 runs 14 residues. In nucleotides, the CDR3 is TGTGCCAGCAGTGAAACTCGGGACAGGAACGGCTACACCTTC. Its translation is CASSETRDRNGYTF.

The chain carries TRBV11-1 and TRBJ2-7, with 9 bases identical to TRBD1. V was pared by 4 bases and J by 2 bases, with 3 bases of the junction left unmatched. The V gene's germline CDR1 is SGHAT and CDR2 FQDESV (reference sequence). The CDR3 contains 14 residues. The CDR3 loop is CASSYRDRAYEQYF. In nucleotides, the CDR3 is TGTGCCAGCAGCTACCGGGACAGGGCCTACGAGCAGTACTTC. The variable domain in full, completed from reference TRBV11-1 and TRBJ2-7, reads EAEVAQSPRYKITEKSQAVAFWCDPISGHATLYWYRQILGQGPELLVQFQDESVVDDSQLPKDRFSAERLKGVDSTLKIQPAELGDSAMYLCASSYRDRAYEQYFGPGTRLTVT.

The rearrangement uses TRBV28 and TRBJ2-4; TRBD2 agrees at 8 bases. Germline V lookup: CDR1 MDHEN, CDR2 SYDVKM. The CDR3 is 13 amino acids. The junction had 7 bases not matched to a gene; V was cut back by 10 bases and J by 5 bases. CDR3 DNA: TGTGCCACCACCGGGAGGGTCCAAAACATTCAGTACTTC. Residues: CATTGRVQNIQYF.

V and J are TRBV18 and TRBJ2-3, with D hard to call. Germline CDR1 KGHSH, CDR2 LQKENI. V was cut by 1 base and J by 0 bases, with 11 bases left in between. This CDR3 region has 16 residues. The CDR3 DNA is TGTGCCAGCTCACCACTAAACTCCGCTAGCACAGATACGCAGTATTTT. The encoded protein is CASSPLNSASTDTQYF. The full variable domain, with the rest looked up from reference TRBV18 and TRBJ2-3, is NAGVMQNPRHLVRRRGQEARLRCSPMKGHSHVYWYRQLPEEGLKFMVYLQKENIIDESGMPKERFSAEFPKEGPSILRIQQVVRGDSAAYFCASSPLNSASTDTQYFGPGTRLTVL.

The CDR3 nucleotides read TGTGCCAGCAGCAATTCCAGGGTTTGGGTAGCGGGGTACAATGAGCAGTTCTTC. Its translation is CASSNSRVWVAGYNEQFF. The rearrangement links TRBV21-1 to TRBJ2-1; the table's TRBD2 call for D was not verified on the DNA. TRBV21-1 is marked as a pseudogene. The CDR3 extends over 18 amino acids.

This clone was seen only once. The chain has TRBV7-2 and TRBJ1-1; D is unresolved. CDR1 is SGHTA, CDR2 FQGNSA, per germline. The CDR3 is 13 residues long. Trimming cost V 3 bases and J 2 bases, with 7 bases left between them. The CDR3 loop is CASSFSSNTEAFF. The CDR3, as DNA: TGTGCCAGCAGCTTTAGCAGTAACACTGAAGCTTTCTTT.

CDR3 in DNA: TGTGCCAGCAGCCGCCCCGGACAGGGGCACACTGAAGCTTTCTTT. Its protein product is CASSRPGQGHTEAFF. V usage is TRBV6-5 and J usage is TRBJ1-1, with 9 bases that match TRBD1. CDR1 and CDR2 from the germline V gene are MNHEY and SVGAGI. Unmatched junction bases numbered 8, after V lost 6 bases and J lost 3 bases. The CDR3 totals 15 residues.

The V gene is TRBV2, the J gene TRBJ2-4, with D possibly matching TRBD1 (6 bases). V shed 9 bases and J shed 0 bases, with 9 bases lying between them. The CDR3 totals 13 residues. CDR1 is SNHLY, CDR2 FYNNEI, per germline. The CDR3 DNA is TGTGCCAGTAAACAGGGAGCCAAAAACATTCAGTACTTC. This codes for CASKQGAKNIQYF.

This chain joins TRBV9 and TRBJ1-1; tentative D call: TRBD1 (6 bases). Germline V gene sequence: CDR1 SGDLS, CDR2 YYNGEE. The CDR3 runs to 16 residues. Trimming removed 3 bases at V and 1 base at J, with 16 bases between. The CDR3 DNA follows: TGTGCCAGCAGCGAGGACGGGGGGGCGCAGAACACTGAAGCTTTCTTT. Protein: CASSEDGGAQNTEAFF. The full variable domain, in which reference TRBV9 and TRBJ1-1 provide the parts outside the CDR3, is DSGVTQTPKHLITATGQRVTLRCSPRSGDLSVYWYQQSLDQGLQFLIQYYNGEERAKGNILERFSAQQFPDLHSELNLSSLELGDSALYFCASSEDGGAQNTEAFFGQGTRLTVV.

The chain couples TRBV6-6 to TRBJ1-1; 7 bases line up with TRBD1. Germline assignment: CDR1 MNHNY and CDR2 SVGAGI (reference sequence). There are 13 residues in the CDR3. J gave up 1 base and V 6 bases, and 2 bases lay outside the gene matches. The CDR3 DNA follows: TGTGCCAGCAGAGACAGGGCGAACACTGAAGCTTTCTTT. Translating gives CASRDRANTEAFF.

The chain combines TRBV7-9 with TRBJ2-7; weak D call: TRBD1 (5 bases). CDR3 length: 15 residues. Trimming took off 1 base at V and 5 bases at J, with 15 bases between the two ends. The germline V gene encodes CDR1 SEHNR and CDR2 FQNEAQ (reference sequence). The CDR3 is CASSLGSTVENEQYF. The DNA for the CDR3 is TGTGCCAGCAGCTTAGGGTCGACAGTAGAGAACGAGCAGTACTTC.

The rearrangement links TRBV30 to TRBJ2-3, with TRBD2 matching over 12 bases. Germline CDR1 reads GTSNPN; CDR2 reads SVGIG (reference sequence). J was trimmed by 6 bases and V by 4 bases; bases with no gene match: 5. The length of the CDR3 is 14 residues. The CDR3 sequence: CAWTLAGGPDTQYF. In nucleotides, the CDR3 is TGTGCCTGGACTCTAGCGGGGGGGCCGGATACGCAGTATTTT. Supplemented by reference TRBV30 and TRBJ2-3, the full variable domain reads SQTIHQWPATLVQPVGSPLSLECTVEGTSNPNLYWYRQAAGRGLQLLFYSVGIGQISSEVPQNLSASRPQDRQFILSSKKLLLSDSGFYLCAWTLAGGPDTQYFGPGTRLTVL.

The V and J genes are TRBV7-9 and TRBJ1-3; 7 bases fit TRBD1. This CDR3 has 15 amino acids. V lost 5 bases to trimming and J lost 5 bases; unmatched junction nucleotides: 9. Per germline, CDR1 SEHNR and CDR2 FQNEAQ (reference sequence). Written as DNA, the CDR3 is TGTGCCAGCAGCGCACGACAGGGTCTAAGAAACACCATATATTTT. Residues: CASSARQGLRNTIYF.

This clone was detected only once. The chain links TRBV9 to TRBJ2-5; D call uncertain. CDR1 is SGDLS, CDR2 YYNGEE, per germline. The germline V and J ends were trimmed by 3 bases and 6 bases, with 15 bases remaining between them. CDR3 length: 14 residues. The DNA for the CDR3 is TGTGCCAGCAGCGCCCGAGAGGAAGGAAAGACCCAGTACTTC. Its translation is CASSAREEGKTQYF.

J is TRBJ1-4 and V is TRBV19, with TRBD1 matching over 8 bases. CDR3 length: 15 amino acids. Per the germline V gene, CDR1 is LNHDA and CDR2 is SQIVND (reference sequence). V trimming: 7 bases; J trimming: 7 bases; junction bases outside the gene matches: 11. The CDR3 is CASTLTGAEGEKLFF. CDR3 nucleotides: TGTGCCAGTACCCTGACAGGGGCAGAAGGTGAAAAACTGTTTTTT.